This TCR beta chain was identified during a study of cytomegalovirus exposure and HLA in healthy donors. The table came from immunoSEQ multiplex PCR; TCRdb's copy has only in-frame clones and leaves some out. The repertoire holds some 40,000 clones, approximately 92% seen once, with over 3% in the top ten. CDR3 length equals 15 residues. The ends were cut back, 1 base at V and 3 bases at J, with 10 bases in the middle. The germline gives CDR1 SGHTA, CDR2 FQGNSA. The chain combines TRBV7-2 with TRBJ1-5; TRBD1 is a possible D gene (5 bases). The sequencing sample was made of PBMCs. This TCR derives from a man aged 18 to 29 in good health and CMV-seronegative. The CDR3 spells CASSLVAGYNQPQHF. The CDR3 DNA is TGTGCCAGCAGCTTAGTGGCAGGGTACAATCAGCCCCAGCATTTT.